This T cell receptor (beta chain) was profiled in a study of T cell repertoires in cytomegalovirus infection. Turning to the study itself: A matching HLA type, together with CMV infection, was signaled by public TCR beta signatures. Findings and limits, study-wide: Summed frequency of public TCR beta families distinguished CMV carriers with the relevant HLA. Clonotype analysis showed dominance of the ex vivo response by HLA-C-restricted CMV-specific TCR beta clonotypes.

MiXCR, run by TCRdb on the reads, gives a single entry per CDR3 protein. The sample yields about 740,000 distinct CDR3 sequences, 35% seen once. About this clonotype itself: Its target is unknown.

Germline loops: CDR1 LNHDA, CDR2 SQIVND (reference sequence). The CDR3 sequence is 15 residues long. The V end lost 3 bases, the J end lost 5 bases, and 16 bases lay between the germline ends. The sample taken for sequencing was PBMCs. The J gene is TRBJ1-1, the V gene TRBV19; maybe TRBD1 (5 bases). The receptor was isolated from a human donor in good health (CMV status not recorded). Some clones in this sample may be carry-over from other donors' samples. CDR3 region: CASSIRRGGSTEAFF. The DNA of the CDR3 is TGTGCCAGTAGTATCAGACGTGGGGGGTCGACTGAAGCTTTCTTT.